What follows are 17 T cell receptor beta chains derived from one specimen sequenced in a study of cytomegalovirus exposure and HLA in healthy donors. With 60 Vbeta and 13 Jbeta primers, the PCR was carried out. This table comes from immunoSEQ multiplex PCR, and its TCRdb copy is limited to in-frame clones, with some not included. The sample includes approximately 220,000 clones, roughly 83% of them seen just once. Source material: PBMCs. The source of these receptors is a boy aged 2-9 years in good health and CMV-seronegative.

The chain is built from TRBV2 and TRBJ2-5, with 11 bases identical to TRBD1. Trimming took 4 bases from V and 5 from J; bases not matched to a gene: 3. Germline V gene data show CDR1 as SNHLY and CDR2 as FYNNEI. The CDR3 totals 14 residues. The CDR3 is CASSGTGGVETQYF. The CDR3 nucleotides are TGTGCCAGCAGTGGGACAGGGGGCGTGGAGACCCAGTACTTC.

The chain combines TRBV6-1 with TRBJ1-2; 8 bases align to TRBD1. CDR3 length equals 16 residues. The V gene end was trimmed by 0 bases and the J gene end by 5 bases; junction bases not matched to a gene: 8. Germline CDR1 is MNHNS and CDR2 is SASEGT. The CDR3 region is CASSEAPRTGRYGYTF. The CDR3 DNA is TGTGCCAGCAGTGAAGCCCCTCGGACAGGGAGATATGGCTACACCTTC.

This sequence joins TRBV5-6 and TRBJ2-2; a possible D gene is TRBD1 (5 bases). CDR3 length: 16 amino acids. CDR1 and CDR2 from the germline V gene are SGHDT and YYEEEE. The V end lost 1 base, the J end lost 6 bases, and 16 bases lay between the germline ends. CDR3 bases: TGTGCCAGCAGCTTGCGGTGGGCAGGGTCGGCCGGGGAGCTGTTTTTT. Its translation is CASSLRWAGSAGELFF.

CDR3 amino acids: CASSVVSHEQFF. For the CDR3, the DNA is TGTGCCAGCAGCGTAGTTTCACACGAGCAGTTCTTC. The chain uses TRBV9 and TRBJ2-1; D remains unclear. Germline V CDR1 and CDR2: SGDLS, YYNGEE. CDR3 size: 12 residues. The germline V and J ends were trimmed by 0 bases and 10 bases, with 8 bases remaining between them.

The sample holds a few counts of this clone. J is TRBJ1-1 and V is TRBV5-1; 9 positions agree with TRBD1. The V and J ends lost 0 bases and 5 bases, in that order; junction bases with no gene match: 8. The V gene's germline CDR1 is SGHRS and CDR2 YFSETQ. The CDR3 has 16 residues. The CDR3 DNA sequence: TGCGCCAGCAGCTTGGCCGTGACAGGGGGAGGGACTGAAGCTTTCTTT. Amino acids: CASSLAVTGGGTEAFF.

The chain has TRBV14 and TRBJ1-6; D might be TRBD1 (6 bases). CDR3 length equals 16 residues. Trimming pared 3 bases from V and 3 bases from J, leaving 12 bases between. The germline gives CDR1 SGHDN, CDR2 FVKESK. CDR3 nucleotide sequence: TGTGCCAGCAGCCATAGACAGGATCGCTATAATTCACCCCTCCACTTT. The encoded protein is CASSHRQDRYNSPLHF.

This clone was counted a single time. The chain links TRBV9 to TRBJ1-2; the D is unclear. This CDR3 has 15 amino acids. Germline values: CDR1 SGDLS, CDR2 YYNGEE. The V end lost 0 bases, the J end lost 5 bases, and 14 bases lay between the germline ends. This CDR3 is CASSVEKSSLYGYTF. As DNA, the CDR3 is TGTGCCAGCAGCGTAGAAAAGAGTTCTCTGTATGGCTACACCTTC.

A few counts support this clone. CDR3 bases: TGCAGCGTTCGGACTGGACAGAATCAGCCCCAGCATTTT. It specifies CSVRTGQNQPQHF. The V gene is TRBV29-1, the J gene TRBJ1-5; D is perhaps TRBD1 (6 bases). Germline-derived CDR1 and CDR2 are SQVTM and ANQGSEA. The CDR3 runs 13 residues. Trimming took off 5 bases at V and 4 bases at J, with 12 bases between the two ends. Filled out from reference TRBV29-1 and TRBJ1-5, the complete variable domain reads SAVISQKPSRDICQRGTSLTIQCQVDSQVTMMFWYRQQPGQSLTLIATANQGSEATYESGFVIDKFPISRPNLTFSTLTVSNMSPEDSSIYLCSVRTGQNQPQHFGDGTRLSIL.

This sequence joins TRBV30 and TRBJ1-2; D may be TRBD1 (5 bases). The CDR3 contains 13 residues. The V end lost 2 bases, the J end lost 5 bases, and 12 bases lay between the germline ends. CDR1 and CDR2 from the germline V gene are GTSNPN and SVGIG (reference sequence). Here the CDR3 DNA reads TGTGCCTGGAGTATTCAGGGTTGGTATGGCTACACCTTC. Translation: CAWSIQGWYGYTF.

The CDR3 spells CASSEGGLVNEQYF. As DNA, the CDR3 is TGTGCCAGCAGTGAAGGGGGGCTAGTTAACGAGCAGTACTTC. The chain uses TRBV6-1 and TRBJ2-7; TRBD1 is a possible D gene (6 bases). CDR1 and CDR2 from the germline V gene are MNHNS and SASEGT. The CDR3 is 14 residues long. Trimming pared 1 base from V and 5 bases from J, leaving 12 bases between.

This chain links TRBV2 with TRBJ2-7; TRBD2 might be the D (6 bases). The germline V and J ends were trimmed by 5 bases and 0 bases, with 17 bases remaining between them. CDR1 and CDR2 (germline): SNHLY, FYNNEI. This CDR3 comprises 16 residues. The CDR3 here is CASSRPSRGSSYEQYF. The CDR3 coding sequence is TGTGCCAGCAGTCGACCCTCGCGGGGAAGCTCCTACGAGCAGTACTTC.

This rearrangement joins TRBV27 to TRBJ2-3; D is uncertain. Germline lookup yields CDR1 MNHEY and CDR2 SMNVEV (reference sequence). Trimming removed 6 bases from V and 4 bases from J, with 14 bases in between. The CDR3 length is 14 residues. CDR3 sequence (DNA): TGTGCCAGCAGCCGACCAGCGCGCGCAGATACGCAGTATTTT. Encoded protein: CASSRPARADTQYF.

This clone came up once. This chain connects TRBV18 to TRBJ2-1, with 8 bases matching TRBD1. With 3 bases clipped from V and 6 bases from J, the junction kept 7 bases outside the gene matches. Germline V CDR1 and CDR2: KGHSH, LQKENI. This CDR3 contains 15 residues. CDR3 residues: CASSPDREWTNEQFF. CDR3 nucleotide sequence: TGTGCCAGCTCACCGGACAGGGAATGGACCAATGAGCAGTTCTTC.

The chain links TRBV19 to TRBJ1-1; 11 nucleotides align to TRBD1. Trimming took 8 bases from V and 6 from J; bases not matched to a gene: 8. Germline lookup yields CDR1 LNHDA and CDR2 SQIVND (reference sequence). The CDR3 contains 14 residues. The CDR3 nucleotides are TGTGCCAGTTCTAAGGACAGGGGGCTCTCTGAAGCTTTCTTT. Its protein is CASSKDRGLSEAFF.

This clone was picked up a small number of times. This rearrangement joins TRBV2 to TRBJ1-2; 7 nucleotides match TRBD1. The ends lost 2 bases at V and 6 bases at J; junction bases unmatched: 3. The CDR3 has 13 residues. Germline V gives CDR1 SNHLY, CDR2 FYNNEI. CDR3 sequence reads: CASSEIDRDGYTF. The CDR3 DNA sequence: TGTGCCAGCAGTGAAATAGACAGGGATGGCTACACCTTC.

CDR3 amino acids: CASSFGGTQYF. The DNA of the CDR3 is TGTGCCAGTAGTTTTGGAGGGACCCAGTACTTC. The chain couples TRBV19 to TRBJ2-5, with D possibly being TRBD2 (5 bases). This CDR3 region has 11 residues. CDR1 is LNHDA, CDR2 SQIVND, per germline (reference sequence). V was clipped by 5 bases and J by 7 bases, with 8 bases between them.

J is TRBJ2-2 and V is TRBV4-1, with 9 positions matching TRBD2. This CDR3 is 18 amino acids long. CDR1 and CDR2 from the germline V gene are MGHRA and YSYEKL. The V and J ends lost 2 bases and 5 bases, in that order; junction bases with no gene match: 12. The CDR3 spells CASSQLFSRGGRTGELFF. DNA for the CDR3: TGCGCCAGCAGCCAATTGTTCTCGCGGGGGGGACGAACCGGGGAGCTGTTTTTT.